This is a list of T cell receptor beta chains from one sample in a study of cytomegalovirus exposure and HLA in healthy donors. The method was immunoSEQ multiplex PCR; TCRdb's version includes in-frame clones alone and lacks a portion of them. Reported are around 51,000 clones; the ten largest clones contain about 24%. The sample was PBMCs. These TCRs come from a man aged 35 to 55 in good health and CMV-seropositive. CDR3s include the opening cysteine and the closing phenylalanine or tryptophan. Fields, in order: J gene, V gene, CDR3 length, D gene, CDR3 DNA, CDR3 protein. The D gene is left open where the match is weak.

TRBJ2-2	TRBV9	14	-	TGTGCCAGCAGCGAACAGCTAAACACCGGGGAGCTGTTTTTT	CASSEQLNTGELFF
TRBJ1-6	TRBV27	15	-	TGTGCCAGCAGCCGCGTGGGCGCTACCGATTCACCCCTCCACTTT	CASSRVGATDSPLHF
TRBJ2-7	TRBV7-8	14	TRBD2	TGTGCCAGCAGCGTGGGACTAGCGGTCTACGAGCAGTACTTC	CASSVGLAVYEQYF
TRBJ1-5	TRBV4-2	19	-	TGTGCCAGCAGCCAAGTGGGATCGGGGGGGAATATTGGCAATCAGCCCCAGCATTTT	CASSQVGSGGNIGNQPQHF
TRBJ2-4	TRBV9	12	-	TGTGCCAGCAGCGTAGAAGGGGCTGGTCAGTACTTC	CASSVEGAGQYF
TRBJ1-2	TRBV5-1	14	-	TGCGCCAGCAGTTCGCAGGGTGGAGTCTATGGCTACACCTTC	CASSSQGGVYGYTF
TRBJ2-7	TRBV28	14	TRBD1	TGTGCCAGCAGCGAGACAGGGACCACCTACGAGCAGTACTTC	CASSETGTTYEQYF
TRBJ2-2	TRBV7-9	15	TRBD2	TGTGCCAGCAGGGGTAGCGGGAGTTGGACCGGGGAGCTGTTTTTT	CASRGSGSWTGELFF
TRBJ1-2	TRBV6-5	14	TRBD1	TGTGCCAGCAGTTACACGGGACAGGGCTCTGGCTACACCTTC	CASSYTGQGSGYTF
TRBJ2-7	TRBV2	12	TRBD1	TGTGCCAGCCTGACAGGGTTGGACGAGCAGTACTTC	CASLTGLDEQYF
TRBJ2-7	TRBV2	14	TRBD2	TGTGCCAGCAGGAGCGGGACGACGTCCTACGAGCAGTACTTC	CASRSGTTSYEQYF
TRBJ2-1	TRBV7-9	15	TRBD2	TGTGCCAGCAGTTCTAGCGGGGGGTCCTACAATGAGCAGTTCTTC	CASSSSGGSYNEQFF
TRBJ1-2	TRBV27	15	-	TGTGCCAGCCGTTATCCCCGGGAGAAAAACTATGGCTACACCTTC	CASRYPREKNYGYTF
TRBJ2-7	TRBV6-1	13	-	TGTGCCAGCAGTGTAGGAGGGATCTACGAGCAGTACTTC	CASSVGGIYEQYF
TRBJ2-7	TRBV19	14	-	TGTGCCAGTAGTCCTAAACAGGGTAAGGACGAGCAGTACTTC	CASSPKQGKDEQYF
TRBJ2-3	TRBV5-1	16	TRBD2	TGCGCCAAGGAGCCCGGACTAGCGGGGGCCCAGGGTACGCAGTATTTT	CAKEPGLAGAQGTQYF
TRBJ2-3	TRBV28	14	-	TGTGCCAGCGGTCACAGGAGTAGCACAGATACGCAGTATTTT	CASGHRSSTDTQYF
TRBJ2-3	TRBV5-1	16	TRBD2	TGCGCCAGTACCGGACTAGCGGGAGAAGGCACAGATACGCAGTATTTT	CASTGLAGEGTDTQYF
TRBJ2-7	TRBV6-5	12	-	TGTGCCAGCAGTCCGAACCTACTAGAGCCGTACTTC	CASSPNLLEPYF
TRBJ2-5	TRBV7-6	15	-	TGTGCCAGCAGCTCCATGGCCGGGGTTTCAGAGACCCAGTACTTC	CASSSMAGVSETQYF
TRBJ1-2	TRBV7-8	14	TRBD1	TGTGCCAGCAGCTTGACCGGGACAGGGTACGGCTACACCTTC	CASSLTGTGYGYTF
TRBJ2-5	TRBV30	15	-	TGTGCCTGGGGAGGGGGGGACACGGTCCAAGAGACCCAGTACTTC	CAWGGGDTVQETQYF